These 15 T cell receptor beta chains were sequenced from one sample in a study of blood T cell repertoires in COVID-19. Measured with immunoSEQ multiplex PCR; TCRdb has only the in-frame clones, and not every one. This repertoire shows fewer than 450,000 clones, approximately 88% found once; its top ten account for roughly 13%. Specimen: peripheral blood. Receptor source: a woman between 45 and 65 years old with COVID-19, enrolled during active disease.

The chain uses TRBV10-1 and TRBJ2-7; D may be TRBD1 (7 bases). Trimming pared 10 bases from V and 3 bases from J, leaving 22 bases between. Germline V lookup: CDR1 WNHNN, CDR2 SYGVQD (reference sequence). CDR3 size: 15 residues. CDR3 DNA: TGCGCCACCGCGGGGATGGCATCAGGGGGCTACGAGCAGTACTTC. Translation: CATAGMASGGYEQYF.

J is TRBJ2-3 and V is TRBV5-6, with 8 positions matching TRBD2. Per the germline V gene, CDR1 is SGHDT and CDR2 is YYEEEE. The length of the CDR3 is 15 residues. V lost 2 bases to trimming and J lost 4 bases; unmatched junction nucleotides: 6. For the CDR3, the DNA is TGTGCCAGCAGCTTTGTCGGGGGGGCAGCAGATACGCAGTATTTT. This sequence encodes CASSFVGGAADTQYF.

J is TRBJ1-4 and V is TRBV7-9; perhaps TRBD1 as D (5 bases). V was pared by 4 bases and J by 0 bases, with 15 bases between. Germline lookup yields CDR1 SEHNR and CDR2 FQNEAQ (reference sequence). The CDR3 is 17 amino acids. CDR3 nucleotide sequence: TGTGCCAGCAGCTATATGGGGGGACCAGCAACTAATGAAAAACTGTTTTTT. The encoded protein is CASSYMGGPATNEKLFF. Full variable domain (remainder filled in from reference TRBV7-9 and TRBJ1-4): DTGVSQNPRHKITKRGQNVTFRCDPISEHNRLYWYRQTLGQGPEFLTYFQNEAQLEKSRLLSDRFSAERPKGSFSTLEIQRTEQGDSAMYLCASSYMGGPATNEKLFFGSGTQLSVL.

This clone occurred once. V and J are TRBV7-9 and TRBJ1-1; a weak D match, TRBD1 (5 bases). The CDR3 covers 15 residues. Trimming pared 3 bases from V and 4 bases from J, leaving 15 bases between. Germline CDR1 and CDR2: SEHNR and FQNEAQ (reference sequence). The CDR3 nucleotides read TGTGCCAGCAGCTTTTCCAGGGATACGGGCACTGAAGCTTTCTTT. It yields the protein CASSFSRDTGTEAFF.

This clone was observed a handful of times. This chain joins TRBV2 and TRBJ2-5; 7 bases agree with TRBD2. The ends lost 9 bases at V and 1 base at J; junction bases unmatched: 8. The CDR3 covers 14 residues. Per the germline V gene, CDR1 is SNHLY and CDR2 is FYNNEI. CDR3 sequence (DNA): TGTGCCAGTGGGAGGGATCAGGGCCAAGAGACCCAGTACTTC. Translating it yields CASGRDQGQETQYF.

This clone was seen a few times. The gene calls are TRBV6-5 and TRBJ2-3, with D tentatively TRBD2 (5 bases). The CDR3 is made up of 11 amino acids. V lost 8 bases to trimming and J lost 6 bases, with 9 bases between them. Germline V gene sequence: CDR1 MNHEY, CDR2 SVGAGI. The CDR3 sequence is CASRREDTQYF. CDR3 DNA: TGTGCCAGCCGTAGGGAGGATACGCAGTATTTT.

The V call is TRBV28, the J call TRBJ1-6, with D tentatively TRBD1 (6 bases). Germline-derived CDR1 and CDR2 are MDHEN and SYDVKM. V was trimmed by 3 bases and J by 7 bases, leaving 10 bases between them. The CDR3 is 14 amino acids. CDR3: CASSLGRGNSPLHF. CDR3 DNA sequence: TGTGCCAGCAGTTTGGGCAGGGGCAATTCACCCCTCCACTTT.

The CDR3 nucleotides read TGTGCCAGCAGCTTGGGTGGCCAGATTTACACTGAAGCTTTCTTT. Amino acids: CASSLGGQIYTEAFF. The J gene is TRBJ1-1, the V gene TRBV5-4, with D hard to call. V was shortened by 0 bases and J by 3 bases, with 12 bases between the two germline ends. The CDR3 sequence is 15 residues long. Germline CDR1 and CDR2: SGHNT and YYREEE (reference sequence).

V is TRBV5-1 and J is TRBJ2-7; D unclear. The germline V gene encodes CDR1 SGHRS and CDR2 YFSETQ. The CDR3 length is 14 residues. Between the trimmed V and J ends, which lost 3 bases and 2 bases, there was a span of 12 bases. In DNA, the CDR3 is TGCGCCAGCAGCTCCAGTTTGCCCCCCTACGAGCAGTACTTC. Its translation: CASSSSLPPYEQYF.

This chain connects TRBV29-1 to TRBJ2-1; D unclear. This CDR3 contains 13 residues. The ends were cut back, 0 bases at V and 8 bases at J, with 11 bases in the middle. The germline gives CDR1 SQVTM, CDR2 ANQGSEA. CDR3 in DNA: TGCAGCGTTGAAGATCTGATGGCGGATGAGCAGTTCTTC. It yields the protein CSVEDLMADEQFF.

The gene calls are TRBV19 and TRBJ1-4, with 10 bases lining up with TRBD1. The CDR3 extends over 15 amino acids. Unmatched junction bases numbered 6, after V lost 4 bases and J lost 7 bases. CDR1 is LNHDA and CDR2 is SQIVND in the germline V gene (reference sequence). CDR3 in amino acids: CASSNPDRGTEKLFF. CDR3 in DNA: TGTGCCAGTAGTAACCCGGACAGGGGGACTGAAAAACTGTTTTTT. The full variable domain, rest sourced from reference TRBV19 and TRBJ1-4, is DGGITQSPKYLFRKEGQNVTLSCEQNLNHDAMYWYRQDPGQGLRLIYYSQIVNDFQKGDIAEGYSVSREKKESFPLTVTSAQKNPTAFYLCASSNPDRGTEKLFFGSGTQLSVL.

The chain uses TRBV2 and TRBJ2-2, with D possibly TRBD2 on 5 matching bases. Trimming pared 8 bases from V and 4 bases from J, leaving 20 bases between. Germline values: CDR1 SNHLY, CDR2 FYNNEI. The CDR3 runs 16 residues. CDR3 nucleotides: TGTGCCAGCGGCGTCGAGGGCGCTCGTAGCACCGGGGAGCTGTTTTTT. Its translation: CASGVEGARSTGELFF.

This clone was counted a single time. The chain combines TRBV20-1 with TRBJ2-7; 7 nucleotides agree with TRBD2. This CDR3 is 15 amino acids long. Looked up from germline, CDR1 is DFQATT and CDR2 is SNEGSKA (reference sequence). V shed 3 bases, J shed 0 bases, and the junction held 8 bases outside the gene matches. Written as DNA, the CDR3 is TGCAGTGCTAGTCCCCGGGACTATAGCTCCTACGAGCAGTACTTC. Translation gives CSASPRDYSSYEQYF.

CDR3: CASTRLTMNTEAFF. The DNA for the CDR3 is TGTGCCAGCACGAGACTGACCATGAACACTGAAGCTTTCTTT. The chain links TRBV6-5 to TRBJ1-1; D is unclear. V was shortened by 7 bases and J by 0 bases, with 12 bases between the two germline ends. The CDR3 runs to 14 residues. Germline CDR1 and CDR2: MNHEY and SVGAGI.

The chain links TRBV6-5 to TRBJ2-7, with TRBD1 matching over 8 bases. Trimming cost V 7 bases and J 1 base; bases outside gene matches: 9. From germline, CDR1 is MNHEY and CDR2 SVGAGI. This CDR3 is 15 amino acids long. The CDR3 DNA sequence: TGTGCCAGCACCACCTCGGGACAGGTATCCTACGAGCAGTACTTC. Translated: CASTTSGQVSYEQYF.